One T cell receptor beta chain is described in this entry. Assay used: immunoSEQ multiplex PCR; TCRdb lists only in-frame clones, some missing. The data contain about 72,000 clones, about 93% of them seen just once; the ten biggest clones take up approximately 1.6%. This specimen belongs to a study of T cell changes during pregnancy in multiple sclerosis. Trimming left V 5 bases short and J 5 bases short, with 15 bases between. CDR1 and CDR2 (germline): SGHVS, FNYEAQ. This CDR3 is built from 15 residues. The receptor was derived from a female donor in good health, enrolled as a control in a pregnancy study. The chain is built from TRBV7-6 and TRBJ1-4, with D perhaps matching TRBD1 (5 bases). The material sequenced was peripheral blood, taken in the first trimester of pregnancy. CDR3 in DNA: TGTGCCAGCAGCCATCTTGGACACCTGAATGAAAAACTGTTTTTT. It codes for CASSHLGHLNEKLFF.